These T cell receptor beta chains were read from a single sample in a study of T cell responses to AZD1222 COVID-19 vaccine. Sequenced by immunoSEQ multiplex PCR; TCRdb stores in-frame clones only, minus some. The sample lists 80,000 or so clones, around 90% seen once, with approximately 1.6% in the top ten. Here the sequenced sample was peripheral blood, taken on day 0 of AZD1222 vaccination. These receptors originate from an adult in good health. CDR3s leave out the opening cysteine and the closing phenylalanine or tryptophan.

TRBJ2-1 | TRBV6-5 | ASSPLADYNEQF
TRBJ2-3 | TRBV18 | ASSPGTGGADMQY
TRBJ2-7 | TRBV29-1 | SVEGESYEQY
TRBJ1-2 | TRBV19 | ASRTGQGKGYT
TRBJ2-7 | TRBV27 | ASSLGDTSYEQY
TRBJ2-2 | TRBV7-7 | ASSVSGTGAGELF
TRBJ2-7 | TRBV5-1 | ASSLEVSSYEQY
TRBJ1-2 | TRBV5-4 | ASSPSLGEDYGYT
TRBJ2-3 | TRBV27 | ASSSPSGSTDTQY
TRBJ2-2 | TRBV7-3 | ASSGTGVTGELF
TRBJ1-1 | TRBV7-9 | ASSLGGGNTEAF
TRBJ1-2 | TRBV5-4 | ASGDPFYGYT
TRBJ2-7 | TRBV20-1 | SASWGYEQY
TRBJ1-2 | TRBV7-9 | ASSLFSFNYGYT
TRBJ2-1 | TRBV5-1 | ASSPGTSNDEQF
TRBJ2-1 | TRBV11-2 | ASSLEVGVRGNEQF
TRBJ1-6 | TRBV30 | AWSVAGTSSYNSPLH
TRBJ2-1 | TRBV7-8 | ASSWTSGSSNEQF
TRBJ1-2 | TRBV5-6 | ASSLDSFYGYT
TRBJ2-1 | TRBV18 | ASSPPNSYNEQF
TRBJ2-7 | TRBV19 | ASSTGQGYEQY
TRBJ2-7 | TRBV12-5 | ASGRGGQKHEQY
TRBJ1-1 | TRBV19 | DILPGWAGGNTEAF
TRBJ2-1 | TRBV10-3 | AISDVSSAGDEQF
TRBJ2-4 | TRBV10-1 | ASSQDMSRKNIQY
TRBJ1-4 | TRBV29-1 | SLTLRNEKLF
TRBJ2-1 | TRBV2 | ASSSLDPRAGEQF
TRBJ2-7 | TRBV4-1 | ASSQGAGAEQY
TRBJ1-4 | TRBV18 | ASSPATGGTNEKLF
TRBJ1-5 | TRBV19 | ASSWGTSNQPQH
TRBJ1-3 | TRBV25-1 | ASRATEGSGNTIY
TRBJ1-1 | TRBV5-1 | ASSIQTGADTEAF
TRBJ2-7 | TRBV21-1 | ASSKGLAGGPYEQY
TRBJ2-7 | TRBV6-6 | ASIPRGGPYEQY
TRBJ1-1 | TRBV7-9 | AWGGGHTEAF